A selection of T cell receptor beta chains follows, all from one sample in a study of blood T cell repertoires in COVID-19. Here immunoSEQ multiplex PCR was the method, and the copy in TCRdb shows in-frame clones only, minus some. The repertoire holds tens of thousands of clones, with about 79% as singletons. The sequencing sample was made of peripheral blood. Source of these receptors: a woman aged 45-65 years with acute or convalescent COVID-19. Both conserved end residues are part of each CDR3. The D gene is left open where the match is weak. Rows may omit the clone size; those that give it use once, few, many or a size class.

abundance	j_gene	d_gene	v_gene	CDR3nt	CDR3aa
-	TRBJ2-3	-	TRBV6-5	TGTGCCAGCAGTCTGGGCCTATTCACAGATACGCAGTATTTT	CASSLGLFTDTQYF
-	TRBJ1-5	-	TRBV5-1	TGCGCCAGCAGCCCGGCCGGGGATCAGCCCCAGCATTTT	CASSPAGDQPQHF
-	TRBJ2-3	-	TRBV7-3	TGTGCCAGCAGCTCTCGCCCAGGGATAAATACGCAGTATTTT	CASSSRPGINTQYF
-	TRBJ2-1	TRBD1	TRBV27	TGTGCCAGCGCCAAAAGTCAGGGGGACCTAACCAATGAGCAGTTCTTC	CASAKSQGDLTNEQFF
-	TRBJ1-5	-	TRBV4-2	TGTGCCAGCAGCCAAGAGAGGGCTCAGCCCCAGCATTTT	CASSQERAQPQHF
-	TRBJ2-5	-	TRBV9	TGTGCCAGCAGCGTAGTTGGCACGCAAGAGACCCAGTACTTC	CASSVVGTQETQYF
-	TRBJ2-2	-	TRBV11-2	TGTGCCAGCAGCACAACGGGGGCCGGGGAGCTGTTTTTT	CASSTTGAGELFF
-	TRBJ2-1	TRBD2	TRBV4-1	TGCGCCAGCAGCCCGAGCGGGGCTTCCTCCTACAATGAGCAGTTCTTC	CASSPSGASSYNEQFF
-	TRBJ2-1	-	TRBV20-1	TGCAGTGCTAGTAATCCAGGGATTAGCAATGAGCAGTTCTTC	CSASNPGISNEQFF
once	TRBJ1-1	-	TRBV27	TGTGCCAGCAGTTCACAGAAAGTGTATGGGAACACTGAAGCTTTCTTT	CASSSQKVYGNTEAFF
few	TRBJ1-1	-	TRBV19	TGTGCCAGTACTCTGCAAGGGGCCCCTGAAGCTTTCTTT	CASTLQGAPEAFF
-	TRBJ1-2	-	TRBV2	TGTGCCATCTCGATACGGGGGGCGGAGAGTGGCTACACCTTC	CAISIRGAESGYTF
-	TRBJ1-2	TRBD1	TRBV18	TGTGCCAGCTCACCAGTTGGGCCAGGGGGCGATGGCTACACCTTC	CASSPVGPGGDGYTF
few	TRBJ1-6	-	TRBV6-1	TGTGCCAGCAGTGAATTATCGAGTTCACCCCTCCACTTT	CASSELSSSPLHF
few	TRBJ1-2	-	TRBV2	TGTGCCAGCAGCCGTCGAGCAAACGCAGGGGACTTC	CASSRRANAGDF
-	TRBJ2-6	TRBD2	TRBV5-6	TGTGCCAGCAGCCCGGCGGGAGGGGGCAGCTCTGGGGCCAACGTCCTGACTTTC	CASSPAGGGSSGANVLTF
-	TRBJ1-1	TRBD1	TRBV28	TGTGCCAGCAGTTTTGAGACAGGGGGGGATATGAACACTGAAGCTTTCTTT	CASSFETGGDMNTEAFF
-	TRBJ2-2	TRBD1	TRBV12-3/TRBV12-4	TGTGCCAGCAGCCTCAACAGGGGCGGGGAGCTGTTTTTT	CASSLNRGGELFF
-	TRBJ1-1	TRBD1	TRBV7-9	TGTGCCAGCAGCTGGGACAGGGGCTCCAACACTGAAGCTTTCTTT	CASSWDRGSNTEAFF
-	TRBJ1-1	-	TRBV12-3/TRBV12-4	TGTGCCAGCAGTTTGGAGGGTAACACTGAAGCTTTCTTT	CASSLEGNTEAFF
-	TRBJ2-3	TRBD1	TRBV6-5	TGTGCCAGCAGTCCGGGACAGGGATTTCATACGCAGTATTTT	CASSPGQGFHTQYF
few	TRBJ1-2	TRBD1	TRBV28	TGTGCCAGCAGGCGCACGACAGGGGGTGGCTACACCTTC	CASRRTTGGGYTF
few	TRBJ2-7	-	TRBV15	TGTGCCACCAGCAGAGAGGCAGGGGAAGCCTACGAGCAGTACTTC	CATSREAGEAYEQYF
-	TRBJ1-2	TRBD1	TRBV5-4	TGTGCCAGCAGCTGGGACGTGGGACAGGGGGGAGGCTACACCTTC	CASSWDVGQGGGYTF
-	TRBJ2-7	-	TRBV23-1	TGCGCCAGCAGTTCTCCGAGAAACAGGCGTTCGATACCGGGTCCTGCCTACGAGCAGTACTTC	CASSSPRNRRSIPGPAYEQYF
-	TRBJ2-3	TRBD2	TRBV19	TGTGCCAGTAGTATAGGGGCTAGCGGGACCACAGATACGCAGTATTTT	CASSIGASGTTDTQYF
-	TRBJ2-3	-	TRBV5-1	TGCGCCAGCAGCGCTGGGACGGGACTCAGCACAGATACGCAGTATTTT	CASSAGTGLSTDTQYF
once	TRBJ1-1	-	TRBV7-2	TGTGCCAGCAGCTTAGGAGGTAGCACTGAAGCTTTCTTT	CASSLGGSTEAFF
-	TRBJ1-4	TRBD1	TRBV29-1	TGCAGCGTTAGACAGGGGTCGGAAAAACTGTTTTTT	CSVRQGSEKLFF
-	TRBJ1-3	-	TRBV6-5	TGTGCCAGCAGCCTGACTGGAAGCTCTGGAAACACCATATATTTT	CASSLTGSSGNTIYF
few	TRBJ2-7	-	TRBV27	TGTGCCAGCAGTTTGGGCTCCTCGCCCGGAGAGCAGTACTTC	CASSLGSSPGEQYF
-	TRBJ2-3	TRBD2	TRBV7-2	TGTGCCAGCAGCGCCACTAGCGGGGGGCCAGATACGCAGTATTTT	CASSATSGGPDTQYF
-	TRBJ1-6	-	TRBV4-1	TGCGCCAGCAGCCAAGGGCCAACCACTTCACCCCTCCACTTT	CASSQGPTTSPLHF
-	TRBJ1-1	-	TRBV12-3/TRBV12-4	TGTGCCAGCACCGCGGGCTGGGAAGCTTTCTTT	CASTAGWEAFF
-	TRBJ1-2	TRBD1	TRBV28	TGTGCCAGCAGTTTACGGGACAGCGATATCTATGACTACACCTTC	CASSLRDSDIYDYTF
-	TRBJ1-5	-	TRBV6-2/TRBV6-3	TGTGCCAGCAGTCACCGGGGAGTCGGCAATCAGCCCCAGCATTTT	CASSHRGVGNQPQHF
-	TRBJ1-2	-	TRBV5-1	TGCGCCAGCAGCTTGGGGCCAATCAATACAGGGACGAGCTATGGCTACACCTTC	CASSLGPINTGTSYGYTF
-	TRBJ2-3	TRBD2	TRBV5-1	TGCGCCAGCAGCTTGGCGACTAGCGGGGGGGCAGATACGCAGTATTTT	CASSLATSGGADTQYF
-	TRBJ2-2	TRBD2	TRBV19	TGTGCCAGTACCCCTGTCGGGGGGGCAACCGGGGAGCTGTTTTTT	CASTPVGGATGELFF
-	TRBJ1-3	-	TRBV5-6	TGTGCCAGCAGCTTGTATGTCGGGTCCATTGGAAACACCATATATTTT	CASSLYVGSIGNTIYF
-	TRBJ2-3	TRBD2	TRBV27	TGTGCCAGCTCCTATCTGGCTCTAGCGGGGGGTGGAGATACGCAGTATTTT	CASSYLALAGGGDTQYF
-	TRBJ1-1	-	TRBV27	TGTGCCAGCAGTAAATCGGGGTCCACTGAAGCTTTCTTT	CASSKSGSTEAFF
-	TRBJ1-3	-	TRBV11-2	TGTGCCAGCAGCTTAGATCTGCGGGGAAACACCATATATTTT	CASSLDLRGNTIYF